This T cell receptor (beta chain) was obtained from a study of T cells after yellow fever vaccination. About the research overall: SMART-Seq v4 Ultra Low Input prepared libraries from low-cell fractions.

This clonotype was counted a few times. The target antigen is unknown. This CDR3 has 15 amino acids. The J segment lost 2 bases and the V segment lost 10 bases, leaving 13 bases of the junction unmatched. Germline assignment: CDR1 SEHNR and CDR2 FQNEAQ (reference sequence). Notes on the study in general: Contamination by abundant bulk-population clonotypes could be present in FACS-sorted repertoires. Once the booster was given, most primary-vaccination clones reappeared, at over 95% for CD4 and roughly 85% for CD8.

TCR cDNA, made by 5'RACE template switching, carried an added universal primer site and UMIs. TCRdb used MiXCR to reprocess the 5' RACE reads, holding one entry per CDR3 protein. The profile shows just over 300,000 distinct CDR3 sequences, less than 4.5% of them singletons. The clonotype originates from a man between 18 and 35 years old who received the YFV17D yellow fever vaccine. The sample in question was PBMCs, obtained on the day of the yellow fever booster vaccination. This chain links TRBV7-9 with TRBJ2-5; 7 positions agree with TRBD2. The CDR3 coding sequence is TGTGCCACCGCCCCCCGGGGGGTGGCACAAGAGACCCAGTACTTC. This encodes CATAPRGVAQETQYF.